Listed below are T cell receptor beta chains from one sample, sequenced in a study of CD8 T cells in Susac syndrome. TCRdb analysed the immunoSEQ multiplex PCR reads with MiXCR anew, one entry per CDR3 protein. This sample has roughly 130,000 distinct CDR3 sequences, with approximately 94% found just once. Source material: CD4+ T cells from PBMCs. The origin of the receptors is a human donor with multiple sclerosis. Each CDR3 is given with its conserved first and last residue. A D gene is named only where the DNA matches it firmly. Clone sizes are given selectively: once, few, many, or a class where the clone is expanded.

size: -
V: TRBV4-1
J: TRBJ1-5
D: TRBD1
CDR3: CASSQQGTGRPVEPQHF
DNA: TGCGCCAGCAGCCAACAAGGGACAGGTCGCCCGGTGGAGCCCCAGCATTTT

size: -
V: TRBV4-3
J: TRBJ2-7
D: TRBD2
CDR3: CASSQDLAGGWYEQYF
DNA: TGCGCCAGCAGCCAAGATTTAGCGGGGGGTTGGTACGAGCAGTACTTC

size: -
V: TRBV18
J: TRBJ2-5
D: -
CDR3: CASSPPTLETQYF
DNA: TGTGCCAGCTCACCACCAACATTAGAGACCCAGTACTTC

size: -
V: TRBV12-3/TRBV12-4
J: TRBJ1-1
D: -
CDR3: CASSSSGRTNTEAFF
DNA: -

size: once
V: TRBV5-6
J: TRBJ1-1
D: -
CDR3: CASSLVRGGTEAFF
DNA: TGTGCCAGCAGCTTGGTTCGGGGGGGGACTGAAGCTTTCTTT

size: -
V: TRBV6-1
J: TRBJ2-7
D: TRBD1
CDR3: CASSDGTGGAYEQYF
DNA: TGTGCCAGCAGTGATGGGACAGGGGGAGCCTACGAGCAGTACTTC

size: -
V: TRBV7-2
J: TRBJ1-1
D: TRBD1
CDR3: CASSLISGNRGFIGAFF
DNA: TGTGCCAGCAGCTTAATATCCGGGAACAGGGGCTTTATCGGGGCTTTCTTT

size: -
V: TRBV30
J: TRBJ1-3
D: -
CDR3: CAWSGIGVSGNTIYF
DNA: TGTGCCTGGAGTGGGATAGGTGTCTCTGGAAACACCATATATTTT

size: -
V: TRBV29-1
J: TRBJ1-5
D: -
CDR3: CSVSQETGNQPQHF
DNA: TGCAGCGTAAGTCAGGAAACCGGCAATCAGCCCCAGCATTTT

size: -
V: TRBV20-1
J: TRBJ2-1
D: TRBD2
CDR3: CSPGPLPLAGTYNEQFF
DNA: TGCAGTCCTGGTCCCCTTCCACTAGCGGGAACCTACAATGAGCAGTTCTTC

size: -
V: TRBV30
J: TRBJ1-2
D: -
CDR3: CAWSRRAHYGYTF
DNA: TGTGCCTGGAGTCGCAGGGCGCACTATGGCTACACCTTC

size: -
V: TRBV20-1
J: TRBJ1-5
D: -
CDR3: CSARVTQAFNQPQHF
DNA: TGCAGTGCTAGAGTCACGCAGGCGTTCAATCAGCCCCAGCATTTT

size: once
V: TRBV18
J: TRBJ1-2
D: TRBD1
CDR3: CASSLFTGDARGVDYGYTF
DNA: TGTGCCAGCTCACTCTTCACAGGGGACGCCCGCGGGGTGGACTATGGCTACACCTTC

size: -
V: TRBV11-3
J: TRBJ2-1
D: TRBD2
CDR3: CASSLGDSGGGNEQFF
DNA: TGTGCCAGCAGCTTAGGGGATAGCGGGGGGGGGAATGAGCAGTTCTTC

size: once
V: TRBV7-2
J: TRBJ2-7
D: TRBD2
CDR3: CASSPGTSFTYEQYF
DNA: TGTGCCAGCAGCCCCGGGACTAGTTTTACCTACGAGCAGTACTTC

size: -
V: TRBV20-1
J: TRBJ1-2
D: TRBD1
CDR3: CSAGRQGLYGYTF
DNA: TGCAGTGCTGGGCGACAGGGTCTCTATGGCTACACCTTC

size: -
V: TRBV20-1
J: TRBJ2-4
D: -
CDR3: CSARLNNLAKNIQYF
DNA: TGCAGTGCTAGACTCAATAACCTAGCCAAAAACATTCAGTACTTC

size: few
V: TRBV30
J: TRBJ1-1
D: TRBD1
CDR3: CAWRGDRQNTEAFF
DNA: TGTGCCTGGAGGGGGGACAGGCAGAACACTGAAGCTTTCTTT

size: -
V: TRBV9
J: TRBJ1-1
D: -
CDR3: CASSGTINTEAFF
DNA: TGTGCCAGCAGCGGCACCATTAACACTGAAGCTTTCTTT

size: -
V: TRBV5-4
J: TRBJ1-1
D: -
CDR3: CASSLGMRGASEAFF
DNA: TGTGCCAGCAGCTTGGGGATGAGGGGAGCGAGTGAAGCTTTCTTT

size: -
V: TRBV5-6
J: TRBJ2-7
D: -
CDR3: CASSLSGHGVYEQYF
DNA: TGTGCCAGCAGCTTGTCGGGACACGGAGTCTACGAGCAGTACTTC

size: -
V: TRBV25-1
J: TRBJ1-4
D: -
CDR3: CASSPNLYTNEKLFF
DNA: TGTGCCAGCAGTCCCAATTTGTACACTAATGAAAAACTGTTTTTT

size: -
V: TRBV23-1
J: TRBJ1-2
D: -
CDR3: CASTLFQGLGGYTF
DNA: TGCGCCAGCACCCTTTTTCAGGGACTTGGCGGCTACACCTTC

size: -
V: TRBV10-2
J: TRBJ1-3
D: -
CDR3: CASSVVISGNTIYF
DNA: TGCGCCAGCAGTGTAGTGATCTCTGGAAACACCATATATTTT

size: -
V: TRBV25-1
J: TRBJ2-2
D: TRBD1
CDR3: CASSGRQGPNTGELFF
DNA: TGTGCCAGCAGTGGTAGACAGGGGCCGAACACCGGGGAGCTGTTTTTT

size: -
V: TRBV6-2/TRBV6-3
J: TRBJ2-7
D: TRBD1
CDR3: CASRSGQGHFDEQYF
DNA: TGTGCCAGCAGATCCGGACAGGGTCACTTCGACGAGCAGTACTTC

size: -
V: TRBV12-3/TRBV12-4
J: TRBJ2-3
D: TRBD2
CDR3: CASSPLAGGGTQYF
DNA: TGTGCCAGCAGTCCCCTAGCGGGAGGGGGTACGCAGTATTTT

size: once
V: TRBV3-1
J: TRBJ2-6
D: TRBD1
CDR3: CASSLGQGSSGANVLTF
DNA: TGTGCCAGCAGCTTGGGACAGGGGTCCTCTGGGGCCAACGTCCTGACTTTC

size: -
V: TRBV2
J: TRBJ1-1
D: -
CDR3: CASNRDGPLNTEAFF
DNA: TGTGCCAGCAACCGGGACGGACCTTTGAACACTGAAGCTTTCTTT

size: -
V: TRBV20-1
J: TRBJ2-2
D: TRBD2
CDR3: CSAHSGGASGELFF
DNA: TGCAGTGCCCACAGCGGGGGGGCATCCGGGGAGCTGTTTTTT

size: -
V: TRBV7-2
J: TRBJ2-3
D: TRBD2
CDR3: CASSFRLATDTQYF
DNA: TGTGCCAGCAGCTTTCGACTAGCCACAGATACGCAGTATTTT